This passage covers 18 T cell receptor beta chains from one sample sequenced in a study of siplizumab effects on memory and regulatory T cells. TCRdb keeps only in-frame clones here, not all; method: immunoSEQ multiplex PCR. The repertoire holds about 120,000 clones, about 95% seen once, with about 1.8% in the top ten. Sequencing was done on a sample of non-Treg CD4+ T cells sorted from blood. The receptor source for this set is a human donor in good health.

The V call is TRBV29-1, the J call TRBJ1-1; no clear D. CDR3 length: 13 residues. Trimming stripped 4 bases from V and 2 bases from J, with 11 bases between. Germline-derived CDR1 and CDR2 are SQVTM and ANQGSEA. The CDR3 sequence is CSVAVGRNTEAFF. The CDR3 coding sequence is TGCAGCGTTGCAGTCGGCCGCAACACTGAAGCTTTCTTT.

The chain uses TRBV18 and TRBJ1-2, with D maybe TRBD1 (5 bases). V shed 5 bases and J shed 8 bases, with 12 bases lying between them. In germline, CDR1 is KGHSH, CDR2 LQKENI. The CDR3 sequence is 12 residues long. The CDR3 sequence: CASSIQGGGYTF. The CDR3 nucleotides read TGTGCCAGCTCAATCCAGGGTGGCGGCTACACCTTC.

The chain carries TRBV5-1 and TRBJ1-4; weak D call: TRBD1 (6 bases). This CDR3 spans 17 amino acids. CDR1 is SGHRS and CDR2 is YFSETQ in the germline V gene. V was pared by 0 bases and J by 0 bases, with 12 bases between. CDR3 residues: CASSLEPGAATNEKLFF. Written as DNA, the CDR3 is TGCGCCAGCAGCTTGGAGCCGGGGGCTGCAACTAATGAAAAACTGTTTTTT.

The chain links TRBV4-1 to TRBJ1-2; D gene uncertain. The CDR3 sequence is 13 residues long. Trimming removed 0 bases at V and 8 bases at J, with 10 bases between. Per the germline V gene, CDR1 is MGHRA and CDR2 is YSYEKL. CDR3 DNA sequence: TGCGCCAGCAGCCAAGAGAGGGTATCCGGCTACACCTTC. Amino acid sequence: CASSQERVSGYTF.

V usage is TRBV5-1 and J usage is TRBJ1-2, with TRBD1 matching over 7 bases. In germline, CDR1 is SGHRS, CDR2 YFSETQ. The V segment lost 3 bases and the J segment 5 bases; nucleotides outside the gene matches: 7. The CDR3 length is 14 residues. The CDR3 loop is CASSYGQEKYGYTF. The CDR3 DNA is TGCGCCAGCAGCTACGGACAGGAGAAATATGGCTACACCTTC.

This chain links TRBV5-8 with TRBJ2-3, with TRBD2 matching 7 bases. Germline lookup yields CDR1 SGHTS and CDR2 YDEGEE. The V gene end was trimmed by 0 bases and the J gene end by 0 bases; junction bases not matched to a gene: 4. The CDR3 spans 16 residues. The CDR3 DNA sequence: TGTGCCAGCAGCTTGGACCGGCGGGGGAGCACAGATACGCAGTATTTT. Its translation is CASSLDRRGSTDTQYF.

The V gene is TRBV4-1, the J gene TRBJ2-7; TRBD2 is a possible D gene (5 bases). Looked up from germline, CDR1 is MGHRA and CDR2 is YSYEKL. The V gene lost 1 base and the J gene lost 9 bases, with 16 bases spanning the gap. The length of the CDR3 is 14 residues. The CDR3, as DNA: TGCGCCAGCAGCCAAGTAGATCTCGTCGCGGGGCAGTACTTC. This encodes CASSQVDLVAGQYF.

CDR3 in DNA: TGTGCCAGCAGCTTAGACAGGGTCGGCCATGGGAAGACCCAGTACTTC. Translation gives CASSLDRVGHGKTQYF. The chain uses TRBV11-2 and TRBJ2-5; perhaps TRBD1 as D (5 bases). Trimming cost V 0 bases and J 6 bases, with 17 bases left between them. The germline V gene has CDR1 SGHAT and CDR2 FQNNGV. This CDR3 is built from 16 residues.

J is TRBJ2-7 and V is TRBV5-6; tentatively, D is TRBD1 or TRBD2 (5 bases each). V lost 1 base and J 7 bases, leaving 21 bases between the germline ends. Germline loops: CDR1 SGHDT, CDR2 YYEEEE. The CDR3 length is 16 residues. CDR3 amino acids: CASSLLGILGEIEQYF. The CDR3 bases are TGTGCCAGCAGCTTGCTAGGGATTTTGGGGGAAATTGAGCAGTACTTC.

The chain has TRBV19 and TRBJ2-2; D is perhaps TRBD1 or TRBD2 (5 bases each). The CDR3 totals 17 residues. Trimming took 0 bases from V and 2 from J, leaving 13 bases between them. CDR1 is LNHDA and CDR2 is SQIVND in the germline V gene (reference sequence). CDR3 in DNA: TGTGCCAGTAGTATAGACCCGGGACGGTCAAACACCGGGGAGCTGTTTTTT. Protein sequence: CASSIDPGRSNTGELFF.

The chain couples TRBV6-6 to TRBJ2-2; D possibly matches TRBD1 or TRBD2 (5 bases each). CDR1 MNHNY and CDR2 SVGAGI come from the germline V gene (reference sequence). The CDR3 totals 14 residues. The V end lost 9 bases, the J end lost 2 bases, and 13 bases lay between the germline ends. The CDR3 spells CASYRDDNTGELFF. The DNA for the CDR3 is TGTGCCAGTTACCGGGACGACAACACCGGGGAGCTGTTTTTT.

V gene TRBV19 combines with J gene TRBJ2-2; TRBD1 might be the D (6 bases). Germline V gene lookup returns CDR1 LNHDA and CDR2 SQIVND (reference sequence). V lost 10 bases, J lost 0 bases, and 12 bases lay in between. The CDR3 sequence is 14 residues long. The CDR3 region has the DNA TGTGCCATCCGACAGGCCGCGAACACCGGGGAGCTGTTTTTT. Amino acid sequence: CAIRQAANTGELFF.

The CDR3 coding sequence is TGTGCCACCAGCAGAGATAGGACACAGGAGCAGACCCAGTACTTC. Its translation: CATSRDRTQEQTQYF. The chain combines TRBV15 with TRBJ2-5, with a tentative D call TRBD1 (5 bases). The CDR3 has 15 amino acids. Per germline, CDR1 LNHNV and CDR2 YYDKDF (reference sequence). V gave up 0 bases and J gave up 6 bases, with 14 bases separating them.

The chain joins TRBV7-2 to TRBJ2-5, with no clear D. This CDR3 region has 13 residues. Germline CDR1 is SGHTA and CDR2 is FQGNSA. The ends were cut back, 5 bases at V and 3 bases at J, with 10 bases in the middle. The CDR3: CASSPGPEETQYF. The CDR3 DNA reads TGTGCCAGCAGCCCCGGACCAGAAGAGACCCAGTACTTC.

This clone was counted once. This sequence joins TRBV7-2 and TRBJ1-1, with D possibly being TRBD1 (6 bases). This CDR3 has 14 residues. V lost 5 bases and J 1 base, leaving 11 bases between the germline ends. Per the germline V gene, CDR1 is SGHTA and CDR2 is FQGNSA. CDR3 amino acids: CASSPIQGNTEAFF. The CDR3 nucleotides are TGTGCCAGCAGCCCGATACAGGGGAACACTGAAGCTTTCTTT.

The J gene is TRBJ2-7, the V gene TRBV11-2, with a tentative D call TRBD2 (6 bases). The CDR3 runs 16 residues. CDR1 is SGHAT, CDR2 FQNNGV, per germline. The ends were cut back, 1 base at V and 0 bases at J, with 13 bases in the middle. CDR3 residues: CASSLGPSESSYEQYF. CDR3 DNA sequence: TGTGCCAGCAGCTTAGGTCCTAGCGAGAGCTCCTACGAGCAGTACTTC.

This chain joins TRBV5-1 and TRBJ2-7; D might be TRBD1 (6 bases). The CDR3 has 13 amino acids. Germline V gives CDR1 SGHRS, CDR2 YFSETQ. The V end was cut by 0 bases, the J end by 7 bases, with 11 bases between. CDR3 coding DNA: TGCGCCAGCAGCTTGGACAGGGATCGGGAGCAGTACTTC. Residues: CASSLDRDREQYF. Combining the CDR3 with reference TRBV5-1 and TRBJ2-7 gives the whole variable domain KAGVTQTPRYLIKTRGQQVTLSCSPISGHRSVSWYQQTPGQGLQFLFEYFSETQRNKGNFPGRFSGRQFSNSRSEMNVSTLELGDSALYLCASSLDRDREQYFGPGTRLTVT.

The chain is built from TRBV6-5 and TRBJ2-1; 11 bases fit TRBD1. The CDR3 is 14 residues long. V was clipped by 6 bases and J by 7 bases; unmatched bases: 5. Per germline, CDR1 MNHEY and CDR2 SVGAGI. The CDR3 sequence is CASSRGQGENEQFF. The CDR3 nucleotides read TGTGCCAGCAGCAGGGGACAGGGGGAGAATGAGCAGTTCTTC.